This TCR beta chain was observed in a study of identical twins. One entry per CDR3 protein results from TCRdb running MiXCR on the 5' RACE reads. The sample holds some 590,000 distinct CDR3 sequences, roughly 9.5% seen once. The CDR3 contains 15 residues. The V end was cut by 4 bases, the J end by 6 bases, with 13 bases between. Germline V lookup: CDR1 MDHEN, CDR2 SYDVKM. This clonotype was found many times. A further study also used this sample, focusing on yellow fever vaccine responses in identical twins.

Sequences were obtained from PBMCs. The receptor was isolated from a young woman in good health. The V and J genes are TRBV28 and TRBJ1-6; D unclear. The chain's CDR3 is CASSSPGRINSPLHF. Written as DNA, the CDR3 is TGTGCCAGCAGTTCCCCCGGACGGATTAATTCACCCCTCCACTTT. Full variable domain (outside the CDR3, taken from reference TRBV28 and TRBJ1-6): DVKVTQSSRYLVKRTGEKVFLECVQDMDHENMFWYRQDPGLGLRLIYFSYDVKMKEKGDIPEGYSVSREKKERFSLILESASTNQTSMYLCASSSPGRINSPLHFGNGTRLTVT.